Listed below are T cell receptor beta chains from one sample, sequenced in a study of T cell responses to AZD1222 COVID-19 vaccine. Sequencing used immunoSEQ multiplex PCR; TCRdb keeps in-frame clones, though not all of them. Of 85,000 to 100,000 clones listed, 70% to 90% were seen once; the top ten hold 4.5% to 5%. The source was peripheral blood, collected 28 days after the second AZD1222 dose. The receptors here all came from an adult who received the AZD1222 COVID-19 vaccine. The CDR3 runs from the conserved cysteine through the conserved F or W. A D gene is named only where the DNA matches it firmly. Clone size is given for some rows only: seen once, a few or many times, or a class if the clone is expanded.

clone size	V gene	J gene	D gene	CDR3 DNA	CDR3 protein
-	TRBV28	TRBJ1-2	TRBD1	TGTGCCAGCAGCTCATCCGGGACAGGGCATCATGGCTACACCTTC	CASSSSGTGHHGYTF
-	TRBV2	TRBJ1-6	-	TGTGCCAGCAGCGACATTCCTAATTCACCCCTCCACTTT	CASSDIPNSPLHF
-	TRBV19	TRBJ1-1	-	TGTGCCAGTAGGGCCCGGGACAAAGGGACTGAAGCTTTCTTT	CASRARDKGTEAFF
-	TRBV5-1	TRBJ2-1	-	TGCGCCAGCAGCTCAATACCTGGACTAAACAATGAGCAGTTCTTC	CASSSIPGLNNEQFF
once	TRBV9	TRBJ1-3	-	TGTGCCAGCAGCGCAGGGACCTCTGGAAACACCATATATTTT	CASSAGTSGNTIYF
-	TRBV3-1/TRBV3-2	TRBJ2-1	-	TGTGCCAGCAGCTTTACGTCGGGCAGGATGGGGGACCATGAGCAGTTCTTC	CASSFTSGRMGDHEQFF
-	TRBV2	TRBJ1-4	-	TGTGCCAGCAGTGATCGGGACGCCGCAACTAATGAAAAACTGTTTTTT	CASSDRDAATNEKLFF
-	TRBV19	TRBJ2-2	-	TGTGCCAGTTTGAAGCAGGGAGGCACCGGGGAGCTGTTTTTT	CASLKQGGTGELFF
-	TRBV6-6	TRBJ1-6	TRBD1	TGTGCCAGCACCAAAGACAGGGGCGGTAATTCACCCCTCCACTTT	CASTKDRGGNSPLHF
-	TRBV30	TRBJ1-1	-	TGTGCCTGGAGTGTCGGGACCCCAGCCATGATCTTT	CAWSVGTPAMIF